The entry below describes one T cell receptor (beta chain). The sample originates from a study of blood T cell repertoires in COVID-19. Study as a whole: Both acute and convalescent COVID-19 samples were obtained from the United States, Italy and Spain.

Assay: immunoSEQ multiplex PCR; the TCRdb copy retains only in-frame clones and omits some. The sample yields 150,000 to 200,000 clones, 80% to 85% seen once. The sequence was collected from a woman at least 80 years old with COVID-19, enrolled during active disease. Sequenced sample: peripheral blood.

The CDR3 spells CASRSAGGSSYEQYF. The CDR3 coding sequence is TGTGCCAGCAGGTCTGCGGGAGGGAGCTCCTACGAGCAGTACTTC. This chain uses TRBV7-9 with TRBJ2-7; 9 nucleotides agree with TRBD2. The V and J ends lost 6 bases and 0 bases, in that order; junction bases with no gene match: 6. Germline CDR1 reads SEHNR; CDR2 reads FQNEAQ (reference sequence). The CDR3 runs to 15 residues.